These 19 T cell receptor beta chains came from one sample sequenced in a study of CD8 T cells in Susac syndrome. With random hexamers, reverse transcription was performed on about 0.45 to 1 ug of RNA. TCRdb re-derived calls from the immunoSEQ multiplex PCR reads in MiXCR, one entry per CDR3 protein. The sample holds 150,000 to 200,000 distinct CDR3 sequences, 94% seen once. The sequenced sample was CD4+ T cells from PBMCs. The receptors were sampled from a human donor with Susac syndrome.

The gene calls are TRBV12-3 or TRBV12-4 and TRBJ1-2, with unresolved D. The CDR3 is made up of 13 amino acids. Trimming took off 10 bases at V and 0 bases at J, with 12 bases between the two ends. The CDR3 loop is CATLGNANYGYTF. In DNA, the CDR3 is TGTGCCACCCTAGGGAATGCTAACTATGGCTACACCTTC.

The chain employs TRBV11-2 and TRBJ1-5; no definite D call. Trimming removed 0 bases from V and 7 bases from J, with 16 bases in between. CDR1 SGHAT and CDR2 FQNNGV come from the germline V gene. This CDR3 region has 16 residues. The CDR3 region is CASSLEKTPKGQPQHF. DNA for the CDR3: TGTGCCAGCAGCTTAGAAAAGACCCCAAAGGGACAGCCCCAGCATTTT.

J is TRBJ2-1 and V is TRBV15, with 8 nucleotides matching TRBD2. The CDR3 sequence is 15 residues long. Trimming removed 4 bases from V and 5 bases from J; junction bases left unmatched: 7. In germline, CDR1 is LNHNV, CDR2 YYDKDF (reference sequence). CDR3 in amino acids: CATSKLTSGNNEQFF. The DNA for the CDR3 is TGTGCCACCAGCAAGCTTACTAGCGGTAACAATGAGCAGTTCTTC.

The genes are TRBV6-4 and TRBJ1-6; D remains ambiguous. CDR1 is MRHNA, CDR2 SNTAGT, per germline. The CDR3 covers 13 residues. V was pared by 6 bases and J by 8 bases, with 11 bases between. CDR3: CASSDTEDSPLHF. The CDR3 DNA is TGTGCCAGCAGCGATACCGAAGATTCACCCCTCCACTTT.

The chain couples TRBV5-1 to TRBJ1-1, with D possibly TRBD1 on 6 matching bases. Germline V gives CDR1 SGHRS, CDR2 YFSETQ. V shed 2 bases and J shed 1 base, with 12 bases lying between them. The CDR3 covers 15 residues. Here the CDR3 reads CASSFAGTQNTEAFF. In DNA form, the CDR3 reads TGCGCCAGCAGCTTTGCCGGGACACAGAACACTGAAGCTTTCTTT.

V gene TRBV5-1 combines with J gene TRBJ2-1, with 7 bases identical to TRBD1. The CDR3 is made up of 15 amino acids. Germline lookup yields CDR1 SGHRS and CDR2 YFSETQ. The junction had 9 bases not matched to a gene; V was cut back by 4 bases and J by 5 bases. Here the CDR3 DNA reads TGCGCCAGCAGCCAATCTACAGGGGCTAACAATGAGCAGTTCTTC. Protein: CASSQSTGANNEQFF.

The chain carries TRBV7-2 and TRBJ2-5; TRBD2 aligns across 10 bases. Germline V lookup: CDR1 SGHTA, CDR2 FQGNSA. The CDR3 extends over 17 amino acids. J was trimmed by 7 bases and V by 1 base; bases with no gene match: 12. CDR3 in DNA: TGTGCCAGCAGCTTAGTTCCAGCGGGGGGGCCTGAAGGGACCCAGTACTTC. Translated, it gives CASSLVPAGGPEGTQYF.

J is TRBJ2-7 and V is TRBV7-2, with 9 positions matching TRBD1. With V trimmed by 5 bases and J by 6 bases, 11 bases remained unmatched. CDR1 is SGHTA, CDR2 FQGNSA, per germline. The CDR3 contains 15 residues. CDR3 residues: CASSPGTGNRGEQYF. The CDR3 DNA is TGTGCCAGCAGCCCCGGGACAGGGAATCGGGGCGAGCAGTACTTC.

This clonotype has only one observation. The chain employs TRBV20-1 and TRBJ2-7, with TRBD2 matching 8 bases. The CDR3 has 14 residues. V lost 5 bases, J lost 0 bases, and 6 bases stayed unmatched. From germline, CDR1 is DFQATT and CDR2 SNEGSKA (reference sequence). CDR3 bases: TGCAGTGCTCCGGAGCGGGGGAACTCCTACGAGCAGTACTTC. This codes for CSAPERGNSYEQYF.

The gene calls are TRBV20-1 and TRBJ1-6, with D maybe TRBD1 (6 bases). The ends were cut back, 3 bases at V and 7 bases at J, with 10 bases in the middle. CDR1 DFQATT and CDR2 SNEGSKA come from the germline V gene (reference sequence). The length of the CDR3 is 13 residues. The CDR3 protein is CSASSDSNSPLHF. In nucleotides, the CDR3 is TGCAGTGCTAGCTCGGACAGCAATTCACCCCTCCACTTT.

The genes are TRBV5-4 and TRBJ1-2; D unresolved. V dropped 3 bases and J dropped 8 bases, with 20 bases sitting between them. The CDR3 has 15 residues. Germline V CDR1 and CDR2: SGHNT, YYREEE (reference sequence). Written as DNA, the CDR3 is TGTGCCAGCAGCTCTACTCTTAGGGCGGTGCGCGGCTACACCTTC. This codes for CASSSTLRAVRGYTF.

Only one count was recorded for this clonotype. The chain employs TRBV18 and TRBJ2-5; 8 positions agree with TRBD1. The V segment lost 6 bases and the J segment 5 bases; nucleotides outside the gene matches: 11. The CDR3 has 15 amino acids. Germline CDR1 KGHSH, CDR2 LQKENI. The chain's CDR3 is CASSKPQGERETQYF. Here the CDR3 DNA reads TGTGCCAGCTCGAAGCCACAGGGGGAGAGGGAGACCCAGTACTTC.

CDR3 sequence reads: CASKTWTSEPYEQYF. The CDR3 coding sequence is TGTGCCAGCAAGACTTGGACTAGCGAACCCTACGAGCAGTACTTC. The gene calls are TRBV19 and TRBJ2-7; 9 bases map to TRBD2. V dropped 9 bases and J dropped 2; count of bases not matched to a gene: 11. There are 15 residues in the CDR3. Germline V gives CDR1 LNHDA, CDR2 SQIVND (reference sequence).

The V call is TRBV9, the J call TRBJ1-2; D unclear. V lost 0 bases and J 4 bases, leaving 10 bases between the germline ends. CDR3 length equals 14 residues. From germline, CDR1 is SGDLS and CDR2 YYNGEE. For the CDR3, the DNA is TGTGCCAGCAGCGTAGATGAGGAGCCCTATGGCTACACCTTC. It encodes CASSVDEEPYGYTF.

J is TRBJ2-2 and V is TRBV11-2; D ambiguous. Germline CDR1 is SGHAT and CDR2 is FQNNGV. V was pared by 0 bases and J by 6 bases, with 5 bases between. This CDR3 is built from 13 residues. The chain's CDR3 is CASSLEPAGELFF. DNA for the CDR3: TGTGCCAGCAGCTTAGAACCGGCCGGGGAGCTGTTTTTT. Looking up the rest from reference TRBV11-2 and TRBJ2-2 gives the full variable domain: EAGVAQSPRYKIIEKRQSVAFWCNPISGHATLYWYQQILGQGPKLLIQFQNNGVVDDSQLPKDRFSAERLKGVDSTLKIQPAKLEDSAVYLCASSLEPAGELFFGEGSRLTVL.

This chain uses TRBV20-1 with TRBJ2-7; maybe TRBD2 (7 bases). Germline V gene lookup returns CDR1 DFQATT and CDR2 SNEGSKA (reference sequence). V was trimmed by 1 base and J by 7 bases, leaving 23 bases between them. This CDR3 is built from 16 residues. For the CDR3, the DNA is TGCAGTGCTAGAGGGGGAGGGGGGGCGGAATCGGGAGAGCAGTACTTC. It codes for CSARGGGGAESGEQYF.

The chain employs TRBV19 and TRBJ1-2, with D uncertain. Germline V CDR1 and CDR2: LNHDA, SQIVND (reference sequence). The CDR3 totals 12 residues. The V end lost 2 bases, the J end lost 7 bases, and 8 bases lay between the germline ends. This CDR3 reads CASSISRSGYTF. The CDR3 DNA reads as TGTGCCAGTAGTATAAGTCGGTCTGGCTACACCTTC.

The V gene is TRBV29-1, the J gene TRBJ1-2; TRBD1 is a possible D gene (5 bases). Germline-derived CDR1 and CDR2 are SQVTM and ANQGSEA. The CDR3 spans 12 residues. CDR3 bases: TGCGTCACCCAGGGAGCTAACTATGGCTACACCTTC. Protein product: CVTQGANYGYTF. The whole variable domain, remainder taken from reference TRBV29-1 and TRBJ1-2, is SAVISQKPSRDICQRGTSLTIQCQVDSQVTMMFWYRQQPGQSLTLIATANQGSEATYESGFVIDKFPISRPNLTFSTLTVSNMSPEDSSIYLCVTQGANYGYTFGSGTRLTVV.

The CDR3 spells CASSLQGQRDTDTQYF. CDR3 nucleotides: TGTGCCAGCAGCTTGCAGGGACAGCGAGACACAGATACGCAGTATTTT. The chain carries TRBV11-2 and TRBJ2-3; 7 bases align to TRBD1. This CDR3 has 16 amino acids. V lost 3 bases to trimming and J lost 2 bases; unmatched junction nucleotides: 8. In germline, CDR1 is SGHAT, CDR2 FQNNGV.